Below, one TCR beta chain is given with its context. The sample is drawn from a study of blood T cell repertoires in COVID-19. Study overall: Italy, Spain and the United States were the sources of the convalescent and acute COVID-19 samples. T cells, B-cell-depleted T cells, or PBMCs provided the cDNA or gDNA that served as material.

This CDR3 contains 16 residues. Germline V gene sequence: CDR1 SGHNT, CDR2 YYREEE (reference sequence). V trimming: 3 bases; J trimming: 1 base; junction bases outside the gene matches: 6. In the original analysis: By means of reference gene primer amplification, nucleated cell counts were estimated. Clones were read by immunoSEQ multiplex PCR, and TCRdb kept only the in-frame ones, dropping some. From that table come the V and J calls and clone size; the DNA was used to work out D and trimming. Found here are under 120,000 clones, around 85% of them singletons; the top ten hold more than 20%. This rearrangement joins TRBV5-4 to TRBJ2-3; 9 bases map to TRBD1. This receptor was taken from a man in his 70s with active or convalescent COVID-19. Sample: peripheral blood. As DNA, the CDR3 is TGTGCCAGCAGCTCGGCACAGGGGGCCGGCACAGATACGCAGTATTTT. As protein: CASSSAQGAGTDTQYF. Supplemented by reference TRBV5-4 and TRBJ2-3, the full variable domain reads ETGVTQSPTHLIKTRGQQVTLRCSSQSGHNTVSWYQQALGQGPQFIFQYYREEENGRGNFPPRFSGLQFPNYSSELNVNALELDDSALYLCASSSAQGAGTDTQYFGPGTRLTVL.